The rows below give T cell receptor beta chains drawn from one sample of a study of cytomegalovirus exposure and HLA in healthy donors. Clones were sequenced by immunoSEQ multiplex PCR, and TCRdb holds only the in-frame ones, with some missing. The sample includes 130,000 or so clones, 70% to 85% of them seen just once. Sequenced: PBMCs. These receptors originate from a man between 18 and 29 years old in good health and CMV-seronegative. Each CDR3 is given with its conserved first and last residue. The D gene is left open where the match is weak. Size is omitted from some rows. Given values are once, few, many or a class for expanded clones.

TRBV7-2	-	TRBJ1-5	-	TGTGCCAGCAGCGCCGACAGACACAATCAGCCCCAGCATTTT	CASSADRHNQPQHF
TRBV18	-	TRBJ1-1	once	TGTGCCAGCTCCCCTGTGGGGCAGAACACTGAAGCTTTCTTT	CASSPVGQNTEAFF
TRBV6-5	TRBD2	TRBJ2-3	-	TGTGCCAGCAGCTCGGGGGGAAATACGCAGTATTTT	CASSSGGNTQYF
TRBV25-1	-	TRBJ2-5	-	TGTGCCAGCAGTGAATACCCAGGGATGGAGACCCAGTACTTC	CASSEYPGMETQYF
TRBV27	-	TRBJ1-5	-	TGTGCCAGCAGTTTATCGGGAGATCAGCCCCAGCATTTT	CASSLSGDQPQHF
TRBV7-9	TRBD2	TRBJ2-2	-	TGTGCCAGCAGCACCCTGGGAGGGGTCTCCTACGGGGAGCTGTTTTTT	CASSTLGGVSYGELFF
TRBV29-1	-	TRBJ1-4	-	TGCAGCGTTTCCGGGACCAGGGAGGGTGAAAAACTGTTTTTT	CSVSGTREGEKLFF
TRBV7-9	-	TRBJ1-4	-	TGTTCCAGCAGCCGGACATCAGCAACTAATGAAAAACTGTTTTTT	CSSSRTSATNEKLFF
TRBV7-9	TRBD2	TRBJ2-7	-	TGTGCCAGCAGCTTCTGGGGGGGACTAAGAAGCTCCTACGAGCAGTACTTC	CASSFWGGLRSSYEQYF
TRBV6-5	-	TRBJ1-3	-	TGTGCCAGCAGTCAGGACACGAACTCTGGAAACACCATATATTTT	CASSQDTNSGNTIYF
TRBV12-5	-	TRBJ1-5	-	TGTGCTAGTGGTTTGGCCCAGGGGAATCAGCCCCAGCATTTT	CASGLAQGNQPQHF
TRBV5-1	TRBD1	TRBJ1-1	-	TGCGCCAGCAGCTCAACAGGGGGCTCAGGGACTGAAGCTTTCTTT	CASSSTGGSGTEAFF
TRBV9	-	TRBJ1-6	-	TGTGCCAGCAGCGCCGCCGGGAGTTCGGGCCCACCCCTCCACTTT	CASSAAGSSGPPLHF
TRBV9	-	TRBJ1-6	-	TGTGCCAGCAGCGTAGCAGGGGATCATAATTCACCCCTCCACTTT	CASSVAGDHNSPLHF
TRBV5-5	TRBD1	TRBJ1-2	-	TGTGCCAGCAGCTCGACAGGGGTAGGTGGCTACACCTTC	CASSSTGVGGYTF
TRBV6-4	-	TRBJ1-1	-	TGTGCCAGCAGTGAAACAGGTTTGAACACTGAAGCTTTCTTT	CASSETGLNTEAFF
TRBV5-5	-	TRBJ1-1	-	TGTGCCAGCAGCTTCACATACAACACTGAAGCTTTCTTT	CASSFTYNTEAFF
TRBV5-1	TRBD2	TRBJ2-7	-	TGCGCCAGCAGCTTGATAAGCGGGGAGACCTACGAGCAGTACTTC	CASSLISGETYEQYF
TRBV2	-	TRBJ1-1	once	TGTGCCAGCAGACTCAGGGGTTTGAACACTGAAGCTTTCTTT	CASRLRGLNTEAFF
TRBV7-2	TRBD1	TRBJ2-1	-	TGTGCCAGCAGCTTAGTCGGGACAGGGGGCGGTGAGCAGTTCTTC	CASSLVGTGGGEQFF
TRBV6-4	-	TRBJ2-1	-	TGTGCCAGCAGCCCAACAGAACAGTCGTCCTACAATGAGCAGTTCTTC	CASSPTEQSSYNEQFF
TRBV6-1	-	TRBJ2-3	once	TGTGCCAGCAGTGAAGTTCAAGCGGGTGGGGAGCAGTATTTT	CASSEVQAGGEQYF
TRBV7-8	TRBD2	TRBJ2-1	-	TGTGCCAGCAGCCCTAGCGGGGCCCAGCGGGGGGCCAATGAGCAGTTCTTC	CASSPSGAQRGANEQFF
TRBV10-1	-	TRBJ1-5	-	TGCGCCAGCCGGGTACATCAGCCCCAGCATTTT	CASRVHQPQHF
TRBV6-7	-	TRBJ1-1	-	TGTGCCAGCACAGCCGCGGAAAAGCTTTTCTTT	CASTAAEKLFF
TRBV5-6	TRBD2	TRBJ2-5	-	TGTGCCAGCATCCTTGGGGGGGCATGGGCTAGCGGGGGGCAAGAGACCCAGTACTTC	CASILGGAWASGGQETQYF
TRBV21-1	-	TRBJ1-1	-	TGTGCCAGCAGCAATGGGACAGGGATGAACACTGAAGCTTTCTTT	CASSNGTGMNTEAFF
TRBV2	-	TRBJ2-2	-	TGTGCCAGCAGCGCTACCTGGGGGCAGCCGAACACCGGGGAGCTGTTTTTT	CASSATWGQPNTGELFF
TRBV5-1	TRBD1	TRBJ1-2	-	TGCGCCAGCCGGGGGGGACAGGGGGATGGCTACACCTTC	CASRGGQGDGYTF
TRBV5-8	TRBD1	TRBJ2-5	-	TGTGCCAGCAGCTTGGGGACAGGGAACGGGCAAGAGACCCAGTACTTC	CASSLGTGNGQETQYF
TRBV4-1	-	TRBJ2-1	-	TGCGCCAGCAGCCAAGATCCGGACAATCCTGAGCAGTTCTTC	CASSQDPDNPEQFF
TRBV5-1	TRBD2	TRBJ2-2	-	TGCGCCAGCAGCTTGGGGGAGGGCAGAGTCACCGGGGAGCTGTTTTTT	CASSLGEGRVTGELFF
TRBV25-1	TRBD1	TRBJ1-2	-	TGTGCCAGCAGGGACAGGGAAAACTATGGCTACACCTTC	CASRDRENYGYTF
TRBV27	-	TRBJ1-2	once	TGTGCCAGCAGTGCGTTACAGGGAAACCCATATGGCTACACCTTC	CASSALQGNPYGYTF
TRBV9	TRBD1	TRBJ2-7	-	TGTGCCAGCAGCGTAAGTTCCCAACAGGGGGTAGAGGAGCAGTACTTC	CASSVSSQQGVEEQYF
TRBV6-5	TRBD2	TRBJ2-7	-	TGTGCCAGCAGTCCTCTAGCGGGGGGCTACGAGCAGTACTTC	CASSPLAGGYEQYF
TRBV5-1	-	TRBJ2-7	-	TGCGCCAGCAGCTTGGGTGACTACTACGAGCAGTACTTC	CASSLGDYYEQYF
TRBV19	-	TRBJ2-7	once	TGTGCCAGTAGCCTTCAGGGAACCGGGTGGGCCGAGCAGTACTTC	CASSLQGTGWAEQYF
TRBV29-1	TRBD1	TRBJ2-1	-	TGCAGCGTCCGATCCGGGACAGGCGACAATGAGCAGTTCTTC	CSVRSGTGDNEQFF
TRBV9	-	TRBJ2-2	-	TGTGCCAGCAGCGCGGGGACTGGCACCGGGGAGCTGTTTTTT	CASSAGTGTGELFF
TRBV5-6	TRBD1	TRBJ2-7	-	TGTGCCAGCAGCTTGGGACAGGGCTCCTACGAGCAGTACTTC	CASSLGQGSYEQYF
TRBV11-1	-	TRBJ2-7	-	TGTGCCAGCAGCTTAGAAAGGGGCAACTCCTTCGAGCAGTACTTC	CASSLERGNSFEQYF